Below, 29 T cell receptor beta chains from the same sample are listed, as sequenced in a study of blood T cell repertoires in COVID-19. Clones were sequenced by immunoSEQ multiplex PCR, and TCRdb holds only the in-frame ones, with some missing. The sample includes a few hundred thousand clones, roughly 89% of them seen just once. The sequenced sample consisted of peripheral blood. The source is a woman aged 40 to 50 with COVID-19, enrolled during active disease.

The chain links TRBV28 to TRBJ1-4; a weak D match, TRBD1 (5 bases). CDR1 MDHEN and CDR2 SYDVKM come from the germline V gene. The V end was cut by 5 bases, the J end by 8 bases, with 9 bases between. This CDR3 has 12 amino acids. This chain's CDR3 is CASSPREEKLFF. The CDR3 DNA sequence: TGTGCCAGCAGTCCCAGGGAAGAAAAACTGTTTTTT.

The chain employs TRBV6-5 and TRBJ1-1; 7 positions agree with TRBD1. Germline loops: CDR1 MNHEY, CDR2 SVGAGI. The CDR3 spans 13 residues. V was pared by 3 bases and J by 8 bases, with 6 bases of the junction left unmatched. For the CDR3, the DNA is TGTGCCAGCAGTTATAACAGGGGAGCCGAAGCTTTCTTT. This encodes CASSYNRGAEAFF.

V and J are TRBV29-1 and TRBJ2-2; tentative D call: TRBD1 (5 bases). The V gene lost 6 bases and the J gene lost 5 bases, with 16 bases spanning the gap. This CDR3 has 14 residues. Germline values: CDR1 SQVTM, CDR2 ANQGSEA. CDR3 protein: CSVATRKGTGELFF. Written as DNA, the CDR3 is TGCAGCGTCGCCACAAGGAAGGGGACCGGGGAGCTGTTTTTT.

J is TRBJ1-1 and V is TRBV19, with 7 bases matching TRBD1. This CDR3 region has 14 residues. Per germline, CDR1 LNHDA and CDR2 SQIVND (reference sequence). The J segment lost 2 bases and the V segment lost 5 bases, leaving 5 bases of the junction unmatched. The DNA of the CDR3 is TGTGCCAGTAGTCCTGACAGGGCTAACACTGAAGCTTTCTTT. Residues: CASSPDRANTEAFF.

CDR3 nucleotides: TGTGCCAGCAGGAGAGCAGGGGGTTTAGGTCATGAGCAGTTCTTC. Protein sequence: CASRRAGGLGHEQFF. This rearrangement joins TRBV28 to TRBJ2-1; 7 nucleotides match TRBD1. CDR1 is MDHEN and CDR2 is SYDVKM in the germline V gene. V was pared by 6 bases and J by 8 bases, with 13 bases of the junction left unmatched. This CDR3 has 15 amino acids.

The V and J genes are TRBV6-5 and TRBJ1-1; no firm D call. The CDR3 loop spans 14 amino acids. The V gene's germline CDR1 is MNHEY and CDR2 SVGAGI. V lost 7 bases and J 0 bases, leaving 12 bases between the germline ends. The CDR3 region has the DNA TGTGCCAGCACCCCGGGAGGGATGAACACTGAAGCTTTCTTT. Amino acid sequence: CASTPGGMNTEAFF.

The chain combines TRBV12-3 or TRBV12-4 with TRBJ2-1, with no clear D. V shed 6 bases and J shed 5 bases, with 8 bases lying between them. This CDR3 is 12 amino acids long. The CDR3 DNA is TGTGCCAGCAGGCTAGTGGACAATGAGCAGTTCTTC. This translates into CASRLVDNEQFF.

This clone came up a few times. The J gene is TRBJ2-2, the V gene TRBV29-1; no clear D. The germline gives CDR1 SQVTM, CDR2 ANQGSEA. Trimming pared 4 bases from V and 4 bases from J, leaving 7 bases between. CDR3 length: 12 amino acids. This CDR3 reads CSVGASTGELFF. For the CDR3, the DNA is TGCAGCGTTGGAGCCTCCACCGGGGAGCTGTTTTTT.

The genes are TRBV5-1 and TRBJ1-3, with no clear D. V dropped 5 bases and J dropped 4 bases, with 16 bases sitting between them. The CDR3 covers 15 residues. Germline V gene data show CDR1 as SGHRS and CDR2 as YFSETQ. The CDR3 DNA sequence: TGCGCCAGCAGTCGGGAGGTGGGTCCCGGAAACACCATATATTTT. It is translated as CASSREVGPGNTIYF.

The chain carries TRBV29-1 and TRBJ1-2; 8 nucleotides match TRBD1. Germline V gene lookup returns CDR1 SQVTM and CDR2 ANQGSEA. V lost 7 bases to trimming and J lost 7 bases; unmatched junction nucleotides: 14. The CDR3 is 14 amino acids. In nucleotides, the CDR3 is TGCAGCGCTGCTATTAGTCAGGGGGCACGTGGCTACACCTTC. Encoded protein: CSAAISQGARGYTF. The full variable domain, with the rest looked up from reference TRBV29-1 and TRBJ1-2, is SAVISQKPSRDICQRGTSLTIQCQVDSQVTMMFWYRQQPGQSLTLIATANQGSEATYESGFVIDKFPISRPNLTFSTLTVSNMSPEDSSIYLCSAAISQGARGYTFGSGTRLTVV.

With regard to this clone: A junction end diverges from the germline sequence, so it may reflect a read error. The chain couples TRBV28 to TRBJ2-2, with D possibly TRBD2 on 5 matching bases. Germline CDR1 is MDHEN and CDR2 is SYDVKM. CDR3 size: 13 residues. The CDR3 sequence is CASSLQNTGELFF. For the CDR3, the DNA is TGTGCCAGCAGTTTGCAGAACACCGGGGAGTTGTTTTTT.

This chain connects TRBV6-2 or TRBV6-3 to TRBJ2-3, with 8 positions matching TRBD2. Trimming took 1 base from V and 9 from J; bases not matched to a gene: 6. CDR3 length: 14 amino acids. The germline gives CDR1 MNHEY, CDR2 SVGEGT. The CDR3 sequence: CASSYLSSSGTQYF. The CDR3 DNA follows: TGTGCCAGCAGTTACTTGTCTTCTAGCGGGACGCAGTATTTT.

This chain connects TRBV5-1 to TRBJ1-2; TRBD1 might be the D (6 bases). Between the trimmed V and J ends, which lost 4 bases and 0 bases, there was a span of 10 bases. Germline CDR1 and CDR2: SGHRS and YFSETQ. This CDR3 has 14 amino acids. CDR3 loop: CASSRDTSNYGYTF. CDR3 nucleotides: TGCGCCAGCAGCCGGGACACATCTAACTATGGCTACACCTTC.

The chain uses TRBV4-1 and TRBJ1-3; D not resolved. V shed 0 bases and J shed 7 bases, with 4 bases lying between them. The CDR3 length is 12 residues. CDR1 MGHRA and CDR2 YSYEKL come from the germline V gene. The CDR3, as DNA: TGCGCCAGCAGCCAAGATAGTAACACCATATATTTT. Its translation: CASSQDSNTIYF.

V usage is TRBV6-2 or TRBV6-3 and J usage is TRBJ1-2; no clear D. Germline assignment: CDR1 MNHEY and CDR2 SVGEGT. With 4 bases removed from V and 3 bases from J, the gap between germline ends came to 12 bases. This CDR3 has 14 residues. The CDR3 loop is CASSWLTPDYGYTF. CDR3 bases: TGTGCCAGCAGTTGGCTCACACCAGACTATGGCTACACCTTC.

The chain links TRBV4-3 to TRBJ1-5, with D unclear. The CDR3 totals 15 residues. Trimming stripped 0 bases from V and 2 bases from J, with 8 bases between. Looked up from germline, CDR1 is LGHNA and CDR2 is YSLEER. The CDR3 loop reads CASSQDESRNQPQHF. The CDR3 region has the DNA TGCGCCAGCAGCCAAGACGAGTCCCGCAATCAGCCCCAGCATTTT.

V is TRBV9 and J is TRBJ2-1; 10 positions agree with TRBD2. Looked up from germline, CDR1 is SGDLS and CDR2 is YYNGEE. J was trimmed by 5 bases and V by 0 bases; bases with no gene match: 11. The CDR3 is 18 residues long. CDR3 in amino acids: CASSVGLSSGSTHNEQFF. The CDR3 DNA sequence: TGTGCCAGCAGCGTAGGGTTGTCTAGCGGGAGTACCCACAATGAGCAGTTCTTC.

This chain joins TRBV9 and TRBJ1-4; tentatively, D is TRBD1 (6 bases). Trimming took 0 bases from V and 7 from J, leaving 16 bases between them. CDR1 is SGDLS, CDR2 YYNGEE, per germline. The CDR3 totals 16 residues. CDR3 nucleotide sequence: TGTGCCAGCAGCGTAGATATCGGGACATCCCGTGAAAAACTGTTTTTT. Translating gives CASSVDIGTSREKLFF.

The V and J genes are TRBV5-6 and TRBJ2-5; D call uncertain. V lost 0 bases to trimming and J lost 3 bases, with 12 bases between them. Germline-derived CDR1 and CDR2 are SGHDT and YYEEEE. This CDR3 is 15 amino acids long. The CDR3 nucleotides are TGTGCCAGCAGCTTGGTTGCCAGGAAGAAAGAGACCCAGTACTTC. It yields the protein CASSLVARKKETQYF.

Here the CDR3 reads CASSAPGTGEPQHF. CDR3 nucleotide sequence: TGTGCCAGCAGTGCTCCCGGGACAGGGGAGCCCCAGCATTTT. The genes are TRBV27 and TRBJ1-5; the match to TRBD1 covers 10 bases. The CDR3 consists of 14 residues. Germline V gene sequence: CDR1 MNHEY, CDR2 SMNVEV (reference sequence). Trimming cost V 5 bases and J 8 bases; bases outside gene matches: 6.

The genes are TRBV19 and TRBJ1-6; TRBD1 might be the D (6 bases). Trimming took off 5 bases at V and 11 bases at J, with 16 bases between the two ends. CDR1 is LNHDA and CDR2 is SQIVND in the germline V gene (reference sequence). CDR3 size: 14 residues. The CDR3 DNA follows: TGTGCCAGTAGTCAGGCCAGGGGCATGGCACCCCTCCACTTT. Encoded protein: CASSQARGMAPLHF.

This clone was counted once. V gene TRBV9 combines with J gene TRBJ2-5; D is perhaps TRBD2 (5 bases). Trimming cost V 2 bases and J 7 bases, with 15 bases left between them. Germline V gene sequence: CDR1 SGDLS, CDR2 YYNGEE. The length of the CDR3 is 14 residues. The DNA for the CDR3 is TGTGCCAGCAGCGTCTTCGAGGGTACAGCGACCCAGTACTTC. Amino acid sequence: CASSVFEGTATQYF.

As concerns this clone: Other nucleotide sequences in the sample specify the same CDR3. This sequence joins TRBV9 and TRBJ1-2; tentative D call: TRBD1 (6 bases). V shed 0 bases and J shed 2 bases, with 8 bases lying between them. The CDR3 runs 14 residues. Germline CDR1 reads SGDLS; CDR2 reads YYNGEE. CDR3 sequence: CASSVGQGNYGYTF. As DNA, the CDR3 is TGTGCCAGCAGCGTAGGCCAGGGGAACTATGGCTACACCTTC.

Written as DNA, the CDR3 is TGTGCCAGTAGGGGGCCGATCCTGTATTTT. This encodes CASRGPILYF. This chain links TRBV19 with TRBJ2-3, with D maybe TRBD1 (5 bases). Deletions cut 6 bases from V and 14 bases from J, with 12 bases between. The CDR3 runs 10 residues. CDR1 LNHDA and CDR2 SQIVND come from the germline V gene (reference sequence).

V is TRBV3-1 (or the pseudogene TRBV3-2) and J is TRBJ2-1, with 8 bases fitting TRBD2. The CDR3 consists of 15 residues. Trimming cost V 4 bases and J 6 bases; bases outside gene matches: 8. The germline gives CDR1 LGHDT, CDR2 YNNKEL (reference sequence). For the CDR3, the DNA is TGTGCCAGCAGCCCTAGTTATACTAGCGGCAATGAGCAGTTCTTC. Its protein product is CASSPSYTSGNEQFF.

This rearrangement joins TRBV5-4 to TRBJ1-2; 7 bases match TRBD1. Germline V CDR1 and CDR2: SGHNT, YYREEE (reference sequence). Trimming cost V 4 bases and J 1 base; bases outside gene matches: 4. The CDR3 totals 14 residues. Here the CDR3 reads CASSLRDSNYGYTF. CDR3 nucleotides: TGTGCCAGCAGCCTCAGGGACAGTAACTATGGCTACACCTTC.

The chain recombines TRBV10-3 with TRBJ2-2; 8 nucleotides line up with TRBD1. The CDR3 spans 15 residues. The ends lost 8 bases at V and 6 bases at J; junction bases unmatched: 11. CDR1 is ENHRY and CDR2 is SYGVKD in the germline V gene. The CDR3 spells CAILNGQGSAGELFF. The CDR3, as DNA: TGTGCCATCCTTAACGGACAGGGTTCCGCCGGGGAGCTGTTTTTT.

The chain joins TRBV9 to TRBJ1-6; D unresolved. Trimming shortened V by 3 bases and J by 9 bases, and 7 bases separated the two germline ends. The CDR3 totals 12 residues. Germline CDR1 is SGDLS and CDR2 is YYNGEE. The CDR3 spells CASSATGSPLHF. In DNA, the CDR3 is TGTGCCAGCAGCGCCACTGGTTCACCCCTCCACTTT.

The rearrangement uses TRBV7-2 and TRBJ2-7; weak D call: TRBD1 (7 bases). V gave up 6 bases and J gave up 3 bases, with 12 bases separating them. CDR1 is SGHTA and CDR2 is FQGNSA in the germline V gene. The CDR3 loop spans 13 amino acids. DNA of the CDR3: TGTGCCAGCAGAGGCCAGGGGGGCTACGAGCAGTACTTC. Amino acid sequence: CASRGQGGYEQYF. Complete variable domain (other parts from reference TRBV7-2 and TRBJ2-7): GAGVSQSPSNKVTEKGKDVELRCDPISGHTALYWYRQSLGQGLEFLIYFQGNSAPDKSGLPSDRFSAERTGGSVSTLTIQRTQQEDSAVYLCASRGQGGYEQYFGPGTRLTVT.